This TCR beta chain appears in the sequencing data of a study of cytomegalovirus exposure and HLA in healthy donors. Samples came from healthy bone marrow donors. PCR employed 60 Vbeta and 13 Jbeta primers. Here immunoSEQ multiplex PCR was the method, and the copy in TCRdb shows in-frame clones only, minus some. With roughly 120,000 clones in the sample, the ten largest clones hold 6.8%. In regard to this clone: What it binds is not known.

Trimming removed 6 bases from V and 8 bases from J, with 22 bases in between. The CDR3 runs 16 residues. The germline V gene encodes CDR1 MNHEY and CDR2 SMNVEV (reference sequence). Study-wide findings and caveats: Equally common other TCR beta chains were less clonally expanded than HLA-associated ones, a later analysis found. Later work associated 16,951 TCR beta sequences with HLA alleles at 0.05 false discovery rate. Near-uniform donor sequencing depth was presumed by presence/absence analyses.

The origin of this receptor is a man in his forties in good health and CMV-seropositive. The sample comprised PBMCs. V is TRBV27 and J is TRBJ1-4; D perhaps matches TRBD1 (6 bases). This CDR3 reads CASSQNTGRHREKLFF. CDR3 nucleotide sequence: TGTGCCAGCAGCCAGAACACAGGGCGCCACAGGGAAAAACTGTTTTTT.